This T cell receptor (beta chain) was recorded in a study of blood T cell repertoires in COVID-19. Clones were read by immunoSEQ multiplex PCR, and TCRdb kept only the in-frame ones, dropping some. The table lists about 120,000 clones, about 89% of them singletons. This sequence originates from a woman between 70 and 85 years old with COVID-19, enrolled during active disease. The sample consisted of peripheral blood.

This chain's CDR3 is CATRETGLTGELFF. CDR3 coding DNA: TGTGCCACCAGGGAGACAGGGCTCACCGGGGAGCTGTTTTTT. This chain connects TRBV24-1 to TRBJ2-2; 7 nucleotides match TRBD1. Germline V gene lookup returns CDR1 KGHDR and CDR2 SFDVKD. The CDR3 length is 14 residues. The ends lost 7 bases at V and 4 bases at J; junction bases unmatched: 5.